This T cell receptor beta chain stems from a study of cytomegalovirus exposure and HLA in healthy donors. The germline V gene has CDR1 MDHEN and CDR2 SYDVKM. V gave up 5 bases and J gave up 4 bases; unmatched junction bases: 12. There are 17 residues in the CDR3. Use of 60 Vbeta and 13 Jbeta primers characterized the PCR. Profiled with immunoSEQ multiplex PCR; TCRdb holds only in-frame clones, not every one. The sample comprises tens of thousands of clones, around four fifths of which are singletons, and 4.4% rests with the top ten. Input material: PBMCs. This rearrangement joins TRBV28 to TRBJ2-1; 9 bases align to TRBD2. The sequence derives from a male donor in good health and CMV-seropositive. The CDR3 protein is CASSESRSGRLYNEQFF. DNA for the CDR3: TGTGCCAGCAGTGAATCCCGGAGCGGGAGGCTGTACAATGAGCAGTTCTTC. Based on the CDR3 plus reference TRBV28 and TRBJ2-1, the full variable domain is DVKVTQSSRYLVKRTGEKVFLECVQDMDHENMFWYRQDPGLGLRLIYFSYDVKMKEKGDIPEGYSVSREKKERFSLILESASTNQTSMYLCASSESRSGRLYNEQFFGPGTRLTVL.